A selection of T cell receptor beta chains follows, all from one sample in a study of spatial heterogeneity in lung cancer. TCRdb reprocessed the 5' RACE reads via MiXCR and lists one record per CDR3 protein. The table has about 10,000 distinct CDR3 sequences, about 5% seen once. Sequenced here: PBMCs, sampled at surgery. These receptors all come from a male donor with early-stage non-small cell lung cancer. CDR3s include the opening cysteine and the closing phenylalanine or tryptophan. A D gene is named only where the DNA matches it firmly. Rows may omit the clone size; those that give it use once, few, many or a size class.

>TRBJ2-2|TRBV28|-|-
CASSPPLGQMNTGELFF
TGTGCCAGCAGTCCCCCCCTCGGACAAATGAACACCGGGGAGCTGTTTTTT
>TRBJ1-6|TRBV28|few|-
CASSLLSSSYNSPLHF
TGTGCCAGCAGTTTATTATCCAGCTCCTATAATTCACCCCTCCACTTT
>TRBJ1-6|TRBV6-5|many|-
CASSQLGYSPLHF
TGTGCCAGCAGCCAGCTGGGTTATTCACCCCTCCACTTT
>TRBJ1-3|TRBV6-5|-|-
CASSYNGSGRFSGNTIYF
TGTGCCAGCAGTTACAATGGATCGGGACGCTTCTCTGGAAACACCATATATTTT
>TRBJ2-1|TRBV5-4|medium-sized|TRBD2
CASSLGLADNEQFF
TGTGCCAGCAGCTTGGGCCTAGCGGACAATGAGCAGTTCTTC
>TRBJ2-7|TRBV7-2|few|-
CASRSLGDAKSYEQYF
TGTGCCAGCAGATCACTAGGGGACGCGAAGTCCTACGAGCAGTACTTC
>TRBJ2-7|TRBV28|many|-
CASSPPRDSIYEQYF
TGTGCCAGCAGCCCGCCGCGGGACAGCATTTACGAGCAGTACTTC
>TRBJ1-2|TRBV12-3/TRBV12-4|many|-
CASGYNLRKNYGYTF
TGTGCCAGCGGTTACAACCTCAGGAAAAACTATGGCTACACCTTC
>TRBJ1-5|TRBV18|many|TRBD1
CASSQSDRAMGQPQHF
TGTGCCAGCTCACAATCTGACAGGGCAATGGGTCAGCCCCAGCATTTT
>TRBJ1-1|TRBV20-1|-|-
CSARGSQDKAFF
TGCAGTGCTAGAGGTTCGCAGGACAAAGCTTTCTTT
>TRBJ1-1|TRBV5-1|medium-sized|TRBD1
CASSLMGQGLNTEAFF
TGCGCCAGCAGCTTAATGGGACAGGGCCTGAACACTGAAGCTTTCTTT
>TRBJ2-7|TRBV7-8|many|TRBD2
CASSLYERELGEQYF
TGTGCCAGCAGCCTTTATGAGCGGGAATTGGGAGAGCAGTACTTC
>TRBJ2-7|TRBV7-2|many|-
CASSPTGYEQYF
TGTGCCAGCAGCCCAACAGGATACGAGCAGTACTTC
>TRBJ2-3|TRBV20-1|many|-
CSADRSTDTQYF
TGCAGTGCCGACAGAAGCACAGATACGCAGTATTTT
>TRBJ2-7|TRBV20-1|many|-
CSAPILRDFFYEQYF
TGCAGTGCTCCAATACTTCGGGACTTCTTTTACGAGCAGTACTTC
>TRBJ1-6|TRBV3-1|-|-
CASSPLYAGGYSPLHF
TGTGCCAGCAGCCCGCTTTACGCGGGAGGATACTCACCCCTCCACTTT
>TRBJ2-3|TRBV20-1|many|TRBD2
CSARSLRGGGTDTQYF
TGCAGTGCCAGGTCCCTCCGGGGGGGTGGCACAGATACGCAGTATTTT
>TRBJ2-5|TRBV11-2|many|-
CASSLGIEGGETQYF
TGTGCCAGCAGCTTAGGGATCGAGGGTGGCGAGACCCAGTACTTC
>TRBJ2-5|TRBV29-1|many|TRBD1
CSGDRSQETQYF
TGCAGCGGGGACAGGAGCCAAGAGACCCAGTACTTC
>TRBJ1-6|TRBV28|many|-
CASTGNNSPLHF
TGTGCCAGCACAGGAAATAATTCACCCCTCCACTTT